This TCR beta chain is from a study of PD-1 blockade in classical Hodgkin lymphoma. Time point given: cycle 4 day 1 (C4D1), after five to seven weeks of nivolumab. After autologous stem cell transplantation all patients relapsed, and prior brentuximab vedotin exposure differed between cohorts. Study outcomes and limitations: Newly diagnosed patients had diversity similar to the baseline diversity of complete responders.

This clone was picked up one time. Its antigen is still unknown. Using immunoSEQ multiplex PCR, the repertoire was profiled, and TCRdb retains in-frame clones only, with some absent. The sample shows 110,000 or so clones, roughly 89% of them seen only once. Germline lookup yields CDR1 MDHEN and CDR2 SYDVKM. Losses at the gene ends were 8 bases for V and 0 bases for J; bases not matched to a gene: 6. The CDR3 contains 14 residues. The specimen was peripheral blood mononuclear cells (PBMCs), collected before the fourth cycle of nivolumab. This clonotype was obtained from a human donor with classical Hodgkin lymphoma. This rearrangement joins TRBV28 to TRBJ1-2; 7 nucleotides match TRBD1. The CDR3 is CASRLRGSNYGYTF. For the CDR3, the DNA is TGTGCCAGCCGACTCAGGGGGTCTAACTATGGCTACACCTTC.